The subject of this entry is one T cell receptor beta chain. Under the authors' procedure: By means of reference gene primer amplification, nucleated cell counts were estimated. The repertoire was sequenced with immunoSEQ multiplex PCR; TCRdb's copy has only in-frame clones and lacks some. V and J calls and clone size are given by that table; D and trimming were obtained from the DNA. The sample consists of 75,000 or so clones, almost 85% of them appearing once. The data originate from a study of blood T cell repertoires in COVID-19. On the study more broadly: The study drew acute and convalescent COVID-19 samples from the United States, Italy and Spain. The cDNA or gDNA used as material had been derived from T cells, B-cell-depleted T cells, or PBMCs.

Germline CDR1 and CDR2: LGHNA and YSLEER. The CDR3 has 16 residues. The V end lost 1 base, the J end lost 4 bases, and 14 bases lay between the germline ends. The rearrangement links TRBV4-3 to TRBJ2-4; a possible D gene is TRBD2 (6 bases). This receptor was obtained from a man aged 60-69 years with acute or convalescent COVID-19. The sample was peripheral blood. CDR3 residues: CASSQVAGSEKNIQYF. For the CDR3, the DNA is TGCGCCAGCAGCCAAGTTGCGGGGAGTGAGAAAAACATTCAGTACTTC.